The present T cell receptor beta chain was sequenced within a study of shared clonotypes between healthy human individuals. In germline, CDR1 is LNHDA, CDR2 SQIVND (reference sequence). The CDR3 runs to 14 residues. V was clipped by 0 bases and J by 5 bases, with 10 bases between them. For this clone: What it binds is unknown.

Some 30,000 T cell genomes, or roughly 200 ng DNA, went into the sorted-subset replicate PCRs. Repertoires were generated with immunoSEQ multiplex PCR, while TCRdb's copy carries only in-frame clones and drops some. The sample carries 450,000 to 700,000 clones, nearly 97% recorded once. Findings and caveats of the study: Rarefaction gave evidence that sorted-subset sequencing remained incomplete despite large depth. How much donors shared clonotypes was expected to be affected by sequencing depth. Sampling was confined to blood; repertoires within tissues likely differ.

CD45RO-negative CD8 cells positively selected for CCR7 made up the naive population, which excluded terminally differentiated effector memory CD45RA+ cells. This receptor was taken from a woman aged 25 to 39 in good health. What was sequenced was naive CD8+ T cells sorted from blood. The chain joins TRBV19 to TRBJ2-5, with D maybe TRBD2 (5 bases). CDR3 in DNA: TGTGCCAGTAGTATAGATGGCTGGGAGGAGACCCAGTACTTC. As protein: CASSIDGWEETQYF. Looking up the rest from reference TRBV19 and TRBJ2-5 gives the full variable domain: DGGITQSPKYLFRKEGQNVTLSCEQNLNHDAMYWYRQDPGQGLRLIYYSQIVNDFQKGDIAEGYSVSREKKESFPLTVTSAQKNPTAFYLCASSIDGWEETQYFGPGTRLLVL.